The 32 T cell receptor beta chains presented below share a single source sample, sequenced in a study of neurological immune-mediated disorders. TCRdb reanalysed the 5' RACE reads using MiXCR and keeps one entry per CDR3 protein. The sample consists of 20,000 to 25,000 distinct CDR3 sequences, roughly 15% of them appearing once. What was sequenced was PBMCs. These TCRs come from a female donor with HTLV-1-associated myelopathy (HAM/TSP).

This clonotype was seen repeatedly, ten times or more. The gene calls are TRBV20-1 and TRBJ1-5; D may be TRBD1 (6 bases). V was clipped by 0 bases and J by 5 bases, with 11 bases between them. The CDR3 extends over 14 amino acids. The germline V gene has CDR1 DFQATT and CDR2 SNEGSKA (reference sequence). The CDR3 region is CSAREVRGDQPQHF. The DNA of the CDR3 is TGCAGTGCTAGAGAGGTTAGGGGGGATCAGCCCCAGCATTTT.

This clonotype has ten or more counts. The genes are TRBV5-6 and TRBJ2-6; 7 nucleotides line up with TRBD2. The length of the CDR3 is 16 residues. Losses at the gene ends were 1 base for V and 5 bases for J; bases not matched to a gene: 6. Germline V gene data show CDR1 as SGHDT and CDR2 as YYEEEE. The CDR3 reads CASSLWGGGRANVLTF. The CDR3, as DNA: TGTGCCAGCAGCTTGTGGGGGGGGGGTAGGGCCAACGTCCTGACTTTC.

A single count supports this clonotype. A much larger clone is a single base away; this may be a read error. This rearrangement joins TRBV7-7 to TRBJ2-5, with D uncertain. The length of the CDR3 is 14 residues. Germline lookup yields CDR1 SSHAT and CDR2 FNYEAQ (reference sequence). This chain's CDR3 is CASSLIVDQETQYF. The CDR3, as DNA: TGTGCTAGCAGCTTAATAGTGGATCAAGAGACCCAGTACTTC.

This clonotype was recorded many times. The CDR3 DNA sequence: TGCAGTGCTAGAGATACAGGGGCTGGCTATGGCTACACCTTC. Its translation is CSARDTGAGYGYTF. The J gene is TRBJ1-2, the V gene TRBV20-1; 7 bases map to TRBD1. CDR3 size: 14 residues. V trimming: 0 bases; J trimming: 4 bases; junction bases outside the gene matches: 5. Germline loops: CDR1 DFQATT, CDR2 SNEGSKA (reference sequence).

There are many counts of this clonotype. The chain links TRBV7-6 to TRBJ2-7; TRBD2 might be the D (6 bases). CDR3 length equals 15 residues. Per germline, CDR1 SGHVS and CDR2 FNYEAQ. V lost 2 bases to trimming and J lost 0 bases, with 11 bases between them. CDR3 residues: CASSLQDGSSYEQYF. CDR3 nucleotide sequence: TGTGCCAGCAGCTTACAGGACGGGAGCTCCTACGAGCAGTACTTC.

V gene TRBV20-1 combines with J gene TRBJ1-1; D possibly corresponds to TRBD1 (6 bases). CDR1 DFQATT and CDR2 SNEGSKA come from the germline V gene (reference sequence). The CDR3 length is 11 residues. Trimming pared 6 bases from V and 8 bases from J, leaving 13 bases between. Written as DNA, the CDR3 is TGCAGTGCGGAGCAGGGGAGGGAAGCTTTCTTT. It is translated as CSAEQGREAFF.

This clonotype showed up many times. The chain links TRBV4-1 to TRBJ2-2; 8 bases are a match to TRBD2. CDR3 length equals 17 residues. J was trimmed by 4 bases and V by 4 bases; bases with no gene match: 11. From germline, CDR1 is MGHRA and CDR2 YSYEKL. CDR3 in amino acids: CASSPPPGLAATGELFF. In nucleotides, the CDR3 is TGCGCCAGCAGCCCCCCCCCCGGACTAGCAGCCACCGGGGAGCTGTTTTTT.

This clonotype ranks as medium-sized (0.01 to 0.1%). This rearrangement joins TRBV20-1 to TRBJ1-3; D is unresolved. V was trimmed by 0 bases and J by 3 bases, leaving 9 bases between them. The length of the CDR3 is 14 residues. Germline CDR1 is DFQATT and CDR2 is SNEGSKA (reference sequence). The CDR3 spells CSARETAGGNTIYF. CDR3 DNA: TGCAGTGCTAGAGAAACAGCGGGTGGAAACACCATATATTTT.

This clonotype was observed at least ten times. The chain recombines TRBV5-1 with TRBJ1-6; no firm D call. V was cut by 0 bases and J by 4 bases, with 5 bases left in between. The CDR3 covers 14 residues. In germline, CDR1 is SGHRS, CDR2 YFSETQ. CDR3 residues: CASSLGEYNSPLHF. The CDR3 region has the DNA TGCGCCAGCAGCTTGGGAGAGTATAATTCACCCCTCCACTTT.

This clonotype was counted many times. This sequence joins TRBV5-1 and TRBJ2-3; D remains ambiguous. The CDR3 consists of 15 residues. The germline V gene encodes CDR1 SGHRS and CDR2 YFSETQ. The ends were cut back, 5 bases at V and 0 bases at J, with 13 bases in the middle. The CDR3 sequence: CASRPQGPSTDTQYF. Written as DNA, the CDR3 is TGCGCCAGCAGGCCACAAGGGCCTAGCACAGATACGCAGTATTTT.

This clonotype appeared a few times. V usage is TRBV6-5 and J usage is TRBJ2-3; 9 nucleotides align to TRBD2. The CDR3 consists of 15 residues. V gave up 6 bases and J gave up 1 base; unmatched junction bases: 5. Germline assignment: CDR1 MNHEY and CDR2 SVGAGI. The CDR3 spells CASRERGARTDTQYF. CDR3 DNA: TGTGCCAGCAGAGAGCGGGGGGCCCGCACAGATACGCAGTATTTT.

In this sample, this clonotype turned up many times. This chain joins TRBV5-1 and TRBJ1-1, with unresolved D. Germline V gene lookup returns CDR1 SGHRS and CDR2 YFSETQ. This CDR3 is 15 amino acids long. The V end was cut by 0 bases, the J end by 3 bases, with 12 bases between. This chain's CDR3 is CASSLASNRYTEAFF. DNA of the CDR3: TGCGCCAGCAGCTTGGCCTCTAACCGGTACACTGAAGCTTTCTTT.

Many counts were recorded for this clonotype. The V call is TRBV4-3, the J call TRBJ1-3, with D tentatively TRBD1 (6 bases). V was shortened by 5 bases and J by 1 base, with 9 bases between the two germline ends. This CDR3 has 14 residues. Germline CDR1 and CDR2: LGHNA and YSLEER. DNA of the CDR3: TGCGCCAGCAGCTTGGACAGTTCTGGAAACACCATATATTTT. Amino acid sequence: CASSLDSSGNTIYF.

This clonotype was detected many times. This chain uses TRBV19 with TRBJ1-4; D is ambiguous. The CDR3 has 14 residues. The V gene's germline CDR1 is LNHDA and CDR2 SQIVND (reference sequence). V gave up 3 bases and J gave up 8 bases, with 13 bases separating them. The CDR3 DNA sequence: TGTGCCAGTAGTATTAGGCAGGACGCGGAAAAACTGTTTTTT. It encodes CASSIRQDAEKLFF.

Ten or more counts support this clonotype. The chain uses TRBV7-8 and TRBJ2-1; the D is unclear. Germline values: CDR1 SGHVS, CDR2 FQNEAQ. The CDR3 is 15 residues long. V shed 2 bases and J shed 3 bases, with 11 bases lying between them. CDR3 DNA sequence: TGTGCCAGCAGCTTACCCGGCCTAATCTACAATGAGCAGTTCTTC. Translated, it gives CASSLPGLIYNEQFF. The full variable domain, rest sourced from reference TRBV7-8 and TRBJ2-1, is GAGVSQSPRYKVAKRGQDVALRCDPISGHVSLFWYQQALGQGPEFLTYFQNEAQLDKSGLPSDRFFAERPEGSVSTLKIQRTQQEDSAVYLCASSLPGLIYNEQFFGPGTRLTVL.

This clonotype was observed many times. This chain joins TRBV29-1 and TRBJ2-3; D call uncertain. Germline CDR1 and CDR2: SQVTM and ANQGSEA. The CDR3 loop spans 12 amino acids. The germline V and J ends were trimmed by 7 bases and 0 bases, with 8 bases remaining between them. The CDR3 DNA reads as TGCAGCGCGGACGGTAGCACAGATACGCAGTATTTT. Encoded protein: CSADGSTDTQYF.

This clonotype rates as medium-sized. This chain joins TRBV20-1 and TRBJ1-2; no firm D call. This CDR3 comprises 13 residues. CDR1 and CDR2 (germline): DFQATT, SNEGSKA (reference sequence). Trimming removed 5 bases from V and 0 bases from J, with 10 bases in between. The CDR3 sequence is CSASGYSNYGYTF. The DNA of the CDR3 is TGCAGTGCTTCCGGGTATTCTAACTATGGCTACACCTTC.

This clonotype was recorded many times. The chain couples TRBV29-1 to TRBJ2-1; 12 bases are shared with TRBD2. The CDR3 runs 13 residues. Trimming removed 4 bases from V and 7 bases from J; junction bases left unmatched: 2. Looked up from germline, CDR1 is SQVTM and CDR2 is ANQGSEA. CDR3 protein: CSVVTSGRNEQFF. The CDR3 region has the DNA TGCAGCGTTGTAACTAGCGGGAGGAATGAGCAGTTCTTC.

This clonotype was seen a single time. The CDR3 reads CASSLRLGGGEKLFF. In DNA form, the CDR3 reads TGTGCCAGCAGCTTACGTCTGGGGGGGGGTGAAAAACTGTTTTTT. The V gene is TRBV7-9, the J gene TRBJ1-4; tentative D call: TRBD1 (5 bases). The V and J ends lost 2 bases and 7 bases respectively, with 14 bases between them. Germline CDR1 reads SEHNR; CDR2 reads FQNEAQ (reference sequence). This CDR3 comprises 15 residues.

This clonotype has more than one count but fewer than ten. V is TRBV7-2 and J is TRBJ1-1; 8 bases map to TRBD1. From germline, CDR1 is SGHTA and CDR2 FQGNSA. Losses at the gene ends were 5 bases for V and 1 base for J; bases not matched to a gene: 6. This CDR3 region has 15 residues. In nucleotides, the CDR3 is TGTGCCAGCAGCAGCCGACAGGGGAGGAACACTGAAGCTTTCTTT. It yields the protein CASSSRQGRNTEAFF.

Only a few counts were recorded for this clonotype. The chain uses TRBV6-1 and TRBJ2-1; the D gene could be TRBD1 or TRBD2 (6 bases each). Between the trimmed V and J ends, which lost 0 bases and 6 bases, there was a span of 9 bases. Germline assignment: CDR1 MNHNS and CDR2 SASEGT. The CDR3 covers 14 residues. CDR3 sequence reads: CASSEAWGANEQFF. In DNA form, the CDR3 reads TGTGCCAGCAGTGAAGCTTGGGGGGCCAATGAGCAGTTCTTC.

This clonotype was detected many times. The V call is TRBV27, the J call TRBJ2-7; D is unresolved. This CDR3 region has 12 residues. V lost 5 bases to trimming and J lost 4 bases, with 9 bases between them. Germline V gives CDR1 MNHEY, CDR2 SMNVEV (reference sequence). In nucleotides, the CDR3 is TGTGCCAGCAGTGTCGACGGTTACGAGCAGTACTTC. Translation gives CASSVDGYEQYF.

This clonotype was seen many times. This chain uses TRBV20-1 with TRBJ2-1; 8 nucleotides line up with TRBD2. The CDR3 has 14 residues. V was pared by 2 bases and J by 9 bases, with 9 bases of the junction left unmatched. Germline CDR1 is DFQATT and CDR2 is SNEGSKA (reference sequence). The CDR3 DNA reads as TGCAGTGCTAGACGTTCTAGCGGGCTAAGTGAGCAGTTCTTC. This sequence encodes CSARRSSGLSEQFF.

At least ten counts were recorded for this clonotype. It may be a read error: a sequence one base away is much more abundant. The chain employs TRBV7-8 and TRBJ2-7; TRBD2 might be the D (5 bases). The CDR3 runs 14 residues. Germline CDR1 reads SGHVS; CDR2 reads FQNEAQ. The CDR3 reads CVSSLVSEAYEQYF. The CDR3 DNA sequence: TGTGTCAGCAGCTTAGTCTCGGAGGCCTACGAGCAGTACTTC.

As for this clonotype: One end of the junction is discordant with germline, which a read error may explain. The chain employs TRBV10-1 and TRBJ2-1, with 9 positions matching TRBD2. CDR1 is WNHNN and CDR2 is SYGVQD in the germline V gene (reference sequence). The CDR3 extends over 21 amino acids. For the CDR3, the DNA is TGCGCCAGCAGTGAGTTCAGGACTAGCGTGAGCCCCAGGGGACCCTACAATGAGCAGTTCTTT. Its translation is CASSEFRTSVSPRGPYNEQFF.

V and J are TRBV28 and TRBJ2-1; 8 bases align to TRBD1. The CDR3 covers 16 residues. Germline lookup yields CDR1 MDHEN and CDR2 SYDVKM. V lost 5 bases and J lost 8; bases outside the gene matches: 14. CDR3 nucleotides: TGTGCCAGCAGTATTAACAGGGGGGACCTTGTCGATGAGCAGTTCTTC. Protein product: CASSINRGDLVDEQFF.

This clonotype was counted many times. The J gene is TRBJ2-1, the V gene TRBV7-3; the match to TRBD1 covers 7 bases. J was trimmed by 2 bases and V by 5 bases; bases with no gene match: 3. This CDR3 is built from 14 residues. Germline loops: CDR1 SGHTA, CDR2 FQGTGA. The CDR3 DNA follows: TGTGCCAGCAGCCCCAGGGGGACCTACAATGAGCAGTTCTTC. Amino acids: CASSPRGTYNEQFF.

This clonotype was recorded at least ten times. The chain employs TRBV12-3 or TRBV12-4 and TRBJ1-1; D is perhaps TRBD1 (5 bases). Trimming pared 8 bases from V and 1 base from J, leaving 11 bases between. The CDR3 consists of 13 residues. The DNA of the CDR3 is TGTGCCAGCGGCAGGGTTCCGAACACTGAAGCTTTCTTT. Encoded protein: CASGRVPNTEAFF.

This clonotype has a count of ten or more. The rearrangement links TRBV4-1 to TRBJ1-1; weak D call: TRBD1 (6 bases). V was trimmed by 0 bases and J by 5 bases, leaving 10 bases between them. Germline values: CDR1 MGHRA, CDR2 YSYEKL. The CDR3 is made up of 14 amino acids. CDR3: CASSQDARGTEAFF. As DNA, the CDR3 is TGCGCCAGCAGCCAAGATGCGAGGGGGACTGAAGCTTTCTTT.

This clonotype was seen ten or more times. The V gene is TRBV5-1, the J gene TRBJ2-6; 9 nucleotides line up with TRBD2. Germline V gives CDR1 SGHRS, CDR2 YFSETQ. Unmatched junction bases numbered 16, after V lost 4 bases and J lost 2 bases. The CDR3 contains 20 residues. The CDR3, as DNA: TGCGCCAGCAGCCCCTATCCTGCTAGCGGGATCCTGCCTGGGGCCAACGTCCTGACTTTC. It is translated as CASSPYPASGILPGANVLTF.

This clonotype was observed many times. J is TRBJ2-1 and V is TRBV12-3 or TRBV12-4; a weak D match, TRBD1 (5 bases). V was clipped by 7 bases and J by 2 bases, with 15 bases between them. The CDR3 has 15 residues. The chain's CDR3 is CASNPDTRAYNEQFF. CDR3 in DNA: TGTGCCAGCAACCCGGACACTCGGGCCTACAATGAGCAGTTCTTC.

This clonotype has ten or more counts. The chain carries TRBV5-1 and TRBJ2-1; 7 bases line up with TRBD2. Unmatched junction bases numbered 6, after V lost 2 bases and J lost 7 bases. Germline CDR1 is SGHRS and CDR2 is YFSETQ. The CDR3 is made up of 14 amino acids. This chain's CDR3 is CASSFGGRGNEQFF. The CDR3 nucleotides are TGCGCCAGCAGCTTCGGCGGGAGAGGGAATGAGCAGTTCTTC. Full variable domain (remainder filled in from reference TRBV5-1 and TRBJ2-1): KAGVTQTPRYLIKTRGQQVTLSCSPISGHRSVSWYQQTPGQGLQFLFEYFSETQRNKGNFPGRFSGRQFSNSRSEMNVSTLELGDSALYLCASSFGGRGNEQFFGPGTRLTVL.